Detailed here is one TCR beta chain. The data were obtained in a study of blood T cell repertoires in COVID-19. CDR1 ENHRY and CDR2 SYGVKD come from the germline V gene. This CDR3 spans 15 amino acids. V gave up 4 bases and J gave up 4 bases; unmatched junction bases: 8. TCRdb's copy holds only in-frame clones and misses some; the assay was immunoSEQ multiplex PCR. The sample has approximately 75,000 clones, about four fifths seen once. The chain employs TRBV10-3 and TRBJ2-5, with 8 bases identical to TRBD2. Material for sequencing was peripheral blood. The receptor was derived from a human donor in a cohort sampled during active COVID-19. The CDR3 nucleotides are TGTGCCATCAGTGGAAAGGCGGGGGGTCCAGAGACCCAGTACTTC. Translated, it gives CAISGKAGGPETQYF.